This paragraph covers one T cell receptor (beta chain) sequence. This clonotype was recorded at least ten times. Its antigen is still unknown. No base-level quality is on record; no much larger clone is a single base apart. Unmatched junction bases come to 17, with V trimmed by 7 bases and J by 12 bases. The cysteine opens and the phenylalanine closes a CDR3 of 15 amino acids. Of the read, only the CDR3 DNA is kept; its 45 bases are in frame from base 1. In the germline V gene, CDR1 corresponds to MDHEN and CDR2 to SYDVKM. Library construction relied on multiplex PCR. TCRdb names Illumina HiSeq 4000 as the instrument used. TCR beta libraries were built with iRepertoire HTBI primers and Arm-PCR amplification of CDR3 regions. PCR products were gel purified before sequencing. Per the source publication's procedure: A total of fewer than 70 TRBV and 14 TRBJ segments were identified across samples and were used for gene usage analysis of CDR3 amino acid clonotypes. COPE and FqMerger were used to merge filtered high-quality paired reads into contigs. BLAST was used to align contigs to IMGT TRBV, TRBD and TRBJ reference genes, and CDR3 was defined according to IMGT. Highly expanded clones were defined as clonotypes with a frequency above 0.1%. Repertoire diversity was measured by Shannon entropy, and V-J evenness by the Gini coefficient. Clonotypes shared by more than one individual were considered public. TCRdb's own reprocessing of the public reads used fastp at Q25 and MiXCR and kept productive beta chains. Rows merge per CDR3 protein into single entries with the most common DNA and genes. The V and J calls here are based on TCRdb, not the publication. This sample lists about 620,000 distinct CDR3 sequences; roughly 16% were detected once. 15% to 20% of the sample goes to the ten largest clones.

The data are from a study of regulatory T cells in long-lasting Graves disease (dated by TCRdb to the early 2020s). General notes on the study: Patients with newly diagnosed Graves' disease had been on antithyroid drugs for under 3 months. Patients with persistent Graves' disease were compared with patients with newly diagnosed Graves' disease using TCR sequencing and RNA sequencing of peripheral blood. The study was conducted in China and was registered as a clinical trial. A total of 35 or so samples were covered by TCR sequencing, comprising some 13 persistent and around 20 newly diagnosed Graves' disease patients.

The sample's time point label, decoded: newly diagnosed GD, antithyroid drugs for less than 3 months. RNA was extracted from PBMCs in TRIzol for both TCR sequencing and RNA sequencing. The diagnosis of Graves' disease followed American Thyroid Association guidelines. The patients came from an endocrinology department in Xi'an, China. Each patient gave approximately 9.7 milliliters of peripheral blood, collected in an EDTA anticoagulant tube. PBMCs were isolated by Ficoll Paque Plus density gradient separation without further T cell sorting. RNA quality was checked with an Agilent 2100 Bioanalyzer and agarose gel, and concentration with a NanoDrop 2000. Results and caveats for the whole study, not just this receptor: Peripheral blood alone was examined, since thyroid tissue, which constituted the primary lesion, could not be accessed. The small sample size was acknowledged by the authors as a limitation that may reduce accuracy. Compared with newly diagnosed patients, patients with persistent Graves' disease had lower TCR Shannon entropy and fewer highly expanded clones, which suggests clonal expansion. TRBV28, TRBJ1-2 and TRBJ2-5 were preferentially used in persistent disease, while TRBV20-1 and TRBJ2-1 were favored in newly diagnosed disease. A larger number of public clonotypes was shared among persistent patients (fewer than 3,000) than among newly diagnosed patients (approximately 930). Sequencing and analysis were limited to the TCR beta chain.

The data were also submitted as part of a second study, on T cells in Graves' hyperthyroidism and ophthalmopathy. As noted in the second study: Graves' hyperthyroidism was defined as stable when no progression to ophthalmopathy occurred over 18 months of follow-up. Hyperthyroidism patients were newly diagnosed, had a disease duration of under 2 months, and were aged 18 to 65 years. The study excluded patients with uncontrolled infections, other autoimmune diseases, pregnancy or lactation. Diagnoses relied on clinical symptoms, serum thyroxine and TRAb, thyroid ultrasound and orbital computed tomography. A first-round RT-PCR of the TCR CDR3 used the HTBI primer set with the Qiagen OneStep RT-PCR kit. Most expanded thyroid clonotypes (frequency above 0.001) were also detected in blood, a finding suggesting that blood repertoires may reflect thyroid immune responses. A 13 V-J signature model separated ophthalmopathy from stable hyperthyroidism, with 87.88% sensitivity and 81.08% specificity in cross-validation and 80%/75% in testing. In validation, progression to ophthalmopathy was predicted by the model with about 70% sensitivity and under 85% specificity, a median of approximately 6.5 months before onset. A discovery cohort of approximately 97 patients, about 40 with Graves' ophthalmopathy and under 60 with stable Graves' hyperthyroidism, was used to find distinguishing TCR V-J signatures. Prospective prediction of ophthalmopathy was tested in an independent validation cohort consisting of 18 hyperthyroidism patients and approximately 16 patients who later progressed to ophthalmopathy. The approximately 100 discovery patients were randomly split 7:3 into training and test sets. In addition, the study compared T-cell repertoires in thyroid tissue and in blood from a handful of Graves' hyperthyroidism patients. After blood sampling, hyperthyroidism patients were treated with methimazole at a starting dose of 30 mg daily, and ophthalmopathy patients were treated with high-dose intravenous methylprednisolone. The libraries were constructed in a second round of multiplex PCR and then size-selected and purified. Paired-end sequencing of the libraries was performed with 100 bp reads on an Illumina HiSeq2000. SOAPnuke was used to process the raw data, throwing out any read that contained adapters or uncalled bases, had a mean Phred below 15, or lacked an exact constant-primer or identifier match. COPE v1.2.5 was used to merge the high-quality paired reads, and each unique nucleotide sequence was defined as a clonotype. MiTCR v1.1 was used to align the clonotypes against IMGT TRBV, TRBD and TRBJ reference segments. Only V-J combinations with frequency above 0.0001, covering 99% to 99.2% of repertoires, were analysed. A TCS score was defined as the ratio of F50 (clonal expansion) to E x V (chaos), with BLOSUM62-based TCRdist applied between CDR3 peptides within each V-J. Welch's t-statistics and random forest reduced around 520 V-J features to 13, which were used in a naive Bayes classifier (R e1071). No statistical method was used to fix the sample size in advance, and group allocation was not hidden from the investigators. According to the paper, TCR Vbeta CDR3 sequencing was carried out on about 140 peripheral blood samples, which came from 40 to 45 ophthalmopathy, roughly 75 hyperthyroidism and around 17 progressor patients.

The chain is encoded by TRBV28 joined to TRBJ2-1; 8 junctional bases match TRBD2. This clonotype was obtained from a woman younger than 45 with Graves disease. Donor details come from another sample of the same person, matched by shared clones. Source: peripheral blood mononuclear cells (PBMCs), taken at new diagnosis, from a patient treated with antithyroid drugs. The CDR3 loop reads CASTLLAEVPGGQFF. The DNA reads TGTGCCAGCACATTACTAGCGGAGGTCCCCGGGGGGCAGTTCTTC.